Listed below are T cell receptor beta chains from one sample, sequenced in a study of CD8 T cells in Susac syndrome. One entry per CDR3 protein results from TCRdb running MiXCR on the immunoSEQ multiplex PCR reads. The sample contains 130,000 to 150,000 distinct CDR3 sequences, over 85% of which appear only once. The specimen sequenced was CD8+ T cells from PBMCs. The receptors come from a human donor in good health. The conserved cysteine and the conserved F or W are not part of the CDR3 here.

TRBV20-1,SASPAGRILNEQF
TRBV3-1,ASSRRLAGGSYEQY
TRBV7-9,ASSLEGTRELF
TRBV15,ATSSSYNEQF
TRBV27,ASGIQGHTEAF
TRBV20-1,SESGNTYNEQF
TRBV20-1,SVRDVGGYT
TRBV4-1,ASSQGTSGSADEQF
TRBV20-1,SAPGQGSREQY
TRBV14,ASSPGTSEQETQY
TRBV13,ASSLVVGDTQY
TRBV24-1,ATSDWGNTEAF
TRBV20-1,SALGRSHLYEQY
TRBV6-1,ASIKEDRPDAGANVLT
TRBV4-2,ASSQLLAGAAYNEQF
TRBV29-1,SAQGWFGDRPGNIQY
TRBV27,ASGESAETQY
TRBV20-1,SALRDKFYEQY
TRBV29-1,SVVSGISYEQY
TRBV3-1,ASSHPAGGLGTGELF
TRBV27,ASRGGNYGYT
TRBV24-1,ATSDADSRWPGGDTQY